This T cell receptor beta chain was identified during a study of technical replicates of blood from four donors. This clone was recorded once. Only in-frame clones appear in the TCRdb table, and some are missing; sequencing was by immunoSEQ multiplex PCR. The table has tens of thousands of clones, 91% seen once. Trimming took 6 bases from V and 6 from J, leaving 14 bases between them. The CDR3 consists of 12 residues. Germline assignment: CDR1 SQVTM and CDR2 ANQGSEA. The rearrangement uses TRBV29-1 and TRBJ1-2; D call uncertain. The sequencing input was PBMCs. The receptor's source is a human donor in good health. Some clones in this sample may be carry-over from other donors' samples. The CDR3 region is CSVGGDYDGYTF. DNA of the CDR3: TGCAGCGTCGGCGGGGATTATGATGGCTACACCTTC. Supplemented by reference TRBV29-1 and TRBJ1-2, the full variable domain reads SAVISQKPSRDICQRGTSLTIQCQVDSQVTMMFWYRQQPGQSLTLIATANQGSEATYESGFVIDKFPISRPNLTFSTLTVSNMSPEDSSIYLCSVGGDYDGYTFGSGTRLTVV.